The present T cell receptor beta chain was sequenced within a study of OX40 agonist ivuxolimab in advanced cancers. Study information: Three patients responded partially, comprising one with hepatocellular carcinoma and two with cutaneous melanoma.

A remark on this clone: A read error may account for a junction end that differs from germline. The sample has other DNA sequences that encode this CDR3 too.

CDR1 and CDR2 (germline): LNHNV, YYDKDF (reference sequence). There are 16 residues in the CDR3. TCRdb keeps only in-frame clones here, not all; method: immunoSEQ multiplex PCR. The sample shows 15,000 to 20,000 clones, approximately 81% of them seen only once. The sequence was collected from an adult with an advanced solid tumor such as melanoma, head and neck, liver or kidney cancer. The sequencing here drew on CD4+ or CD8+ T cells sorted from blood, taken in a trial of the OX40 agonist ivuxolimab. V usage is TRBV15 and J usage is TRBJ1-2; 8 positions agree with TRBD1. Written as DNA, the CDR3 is TGTGCCACTAGCAGAGATCTGGGGACAGGAGGCTATGGCTACACCTTC. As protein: CATSRDLGTGGYGYTF.